This is a list of T cell receptor beta chains from one sample in a study of early T cells in non-severe SARS-CoV-2 infection. TCRdb reprocessed the 5' RACE reads with MiXCR, giving one entry per CDR3 protein. The table includes more than 35,000 distinct CDR3 sequences, 4.5% to 7% detected once. Sequences were obtained from whole blood. The receptors were sampled from an adult who was a healthcare worker with PCR-confirmed SARS-CoV-2 infection or an uninfected control (not recorded which). Each CDR3 is given with its conserved first and last residue. D genes are given only for firm matches. Clone size is shown for a subset of rows, as once, few, many or a class of expanded clone.

TRBV18	TRBJ2-3	-	many	TGTGCCAGCTCACCACCCCAAAATACGCAGTATTTT	CASSPPQNTQYF
TRBV7-2	TRBJ2-7	-	-	TGTGCCAGCAGCCTCCTATGGGGGTACGAGCAGTACTTC	CASSLLWGYEQYF
TRBV11-2	TRBJ2-7	-	many	TGTGCCAGCAGCTTAGGTCCGGGAGTGTCCTACGAGCAGTACTTC	CASSLGPGVSYEQYF
TRBV7-2	TRBJ2-3	-	many	TGTGCCAGCAGCCCCGAGTTCTCTGTAGGGGGGCGGGCAGATACGCAGTATTTT	CASSPEFSVGGRADTQYF
TRBV10-3	TRBJ1-6	-	many	TGTGCCATCAGTGAGGAGGGGGGCGCGGCGAATTCACCCCTCCACTTT	CAISEEGGAANSPLHF
TRBV7-6	TRBJ2-2	-	-	TGTGCCAGCACCTCCCCTCGGTTGGTGCCCGGGGAGCTGTTTTTT	CASTSPRLVPGELFF
TRBV28	TRBJ1-1	-	many	TGTGCCAGCAGTTTATTCGCACGGAACACTGAAGCTTTCTTT	CASSLFARNTEAFF
TRBV6-2/TRBV6-3	TRBJ2-7	TRBD2	many	TGTGCCAGCGCGGGGGCCTACGAGCAGTACTTC	CASAGAYEQYF
TRBV6-6	TRBJ1-1	TRBD1	many	TGTGCCAGCAGTCCGGGACAGGGGGCTTTAGGCACTGAAGCTTTCTTT	CASSPGQGALGTEAFF
TRBV12-3/TRBV12-4	TRBJ2-5	TRBD1	-	TGTGCCAGCAGGGGCGGACAGGGGTTGGAGTACTTC	CASRGGQGLEYF
TRBV12-3/TRBV12-4	TRBJ1-5	-	many	TGTGCCAGCAGTTTAGGAACAGGGATTAAGCCCCAGCATTTT	CASSLGTGIKPQHF
TRBV29-1	TRBJ2-5	-	many	TGCAGCGTTGACGTCGGAAACCAAGAGACCCAGTACTTC	CSVDVGNQETQYF
TRBV15	TRBJ2-5	TRBD1	many	TGTGCCACCAGCACGGGACAGGGGTCGGGAGAGACCCAGTACTTC	CATSTGQGSGETQYF
TRBV5-1	TRBJ2-1	-	many	TGCGCCAGCAGCGTTAGGGATGGCGGTGAGCAGTTCTTC	CASSVRDGGEQFF
TRBV4-1	TRBJ2-1	TRBD2	-	TGCGCCAGCAGCCAAGAAGGGGGGGGACCCTCGGCAGCGGGAGGCAGAAATGAGCAGTTCTTC	CASSQEGGGPSAAGGRNEQFF
TRBV11-2	TRBJ2-2	-	many	TGTGCCAGCAATCGGGACACCGGGGAGCTGTTTTTT	CASNRDTGELFF
TRBV6-5	TRBJ2-5	-	many	TGTGCCAGCAGACAGTCCTCGACCTCCAAAGAGACCCAGTACTTC	CASRQSSTSKETQYF
TRBV7-7	TRBJ2-3	-	many	TGTGCTAGCAGCTCGACCATGGGCGAAGATACGCAGTATTTT	CASSSTMGEDTQYF
TRBV24-1	TRBJ2-1	-	-	TGTGCCACCGGAGGGAGCTCCTACAATGAGCAGTTCTTC	CATGGSSYNEQFF
TRBV6-2/TRBV6-3	TRBJ2-7	-	few	TGTGCCAGCTACGACGCCTACGAGCAGTACTTC	CASYDAYEQYF
TRBV6-2/TRBV6-3	TRBJ2-7	-	many	TGTGCCAGCAGTCTAGGGCGCGCCCTCGGGGAGCAGTACTTC	CASSLGRALGEQYF
TRBV7-2	TRBJ2-5	-	few	TGTGCCAGCAGCTTAAACCAGGGGAGCCAAGAGACCCAGTACTTC	CASSLNQGSQETQYF
TRBV5-6	TRBJ2-6	-	few	TGTGCCAGCAGCTTGTTCGGCGGACCCTCTGGGGCCAACGTCCTGACTTTC	CASSLFGGPSGANVLTF
TRBV5-5	TRBJ2-1	-	many	TGTGCCAGCAGCTTGGAGGAGGGTACCTACAATGAGCAGTTCTTC	CASSLEEGTYNEQFF
TRBV11-2	TRBJ2-7	-	many	TGTGCCAGCAGATTAGCCGGGGCGCGCCTCACCTACGAGCAGTACTTC	CASRLAGARLTYEQYF
TRBV12-3/TRBV12-4	TRBJ2-7	TRBD2	many	TGTGCCAGCAGATTGTCCGGGACTAGCGGGAGGGGAACCTACGAGCAGTACTTC	CASRLSGTSGRGTYEQYF
TRBV9	TRBJ1-3	-	many	TGTGCCAGCAGCGTCTCCTCGACGGGGGTAGCTGGAAACACCATATATTTT	CASSVSSTGVAGNTIYF
TRBV7-2	TRBJ2-2	-	many	TGTGCCAGCAGCCCTCAGAGATGGGGGGCCGGGGACACCGGGGAGCTGTTTTTT	CASSPQRWGAGDTGELFF
TRBV14	TRBJ2-4	TRBD1	few	TGTGCCAGCAGCCATTGGGACAGGGGATACATTCAGTACTTC	CASSHWDRGYIQYF
TRBV7-9	TRBJ2-3	TRBD2	few	TGTGCCAGCAGCGGACTAGCGGGCCCCACAGATACGCAGTATTTT	CASSGLAGPTDTQYF
TRBV5-5	TRBJ1-6	-	-	TGTGCCAGCAGCTGGGGTGGGGTGCTACCCCTCCACTTT	CASSWGGVLPLHF
TRBV28	TRBJ2-4	-	many	TGTGCCAGCAGTGACTCGGTAACCAAAAACATTCAGTACTTC	CASSDSVTKNIQYF
TRBV28	TRBJ2-7	TRBD1	-	TGTGCCAGCATCGGGGGACAGGAGTCCTACGAGCAGTACTTC	CASIGGQESYEQYF
TRBV4-3	TRBJ1-2	TRBD1	-	TGCGCCAGCAGCCCGGCGGGAGGGGGCGCGGATGGCTACACCTTC	CASSPAGGGADGYTF
TRBV5-6	TRBJ2-3	-	many	TGTGCCAGCAGCCAAGGGAACACAGATACGCAGTATTTT	CASSQGNTDTQYF
TRBV5-1	TRBJ2-1	TRBD2	-	TGCGCCAGCAGCTTGGGGACTAGCGCAAACAATGAGCAGTTCTTC	CASSLGTSANNEQFF
TRBV7-2	TRBJ2-2	TRBD1	-	TGTGCCAGCAGCTTGAGGGACAGGGGGTCGAACACCGGGGAGCTGTTTTTT	CASSLRDRGSNTGELFF
TRBV12-3/TRBV12-4	TRBJ1-6	-	many	TGTGCCAGCAGTCTGCTGGGGGGTTGGTCACCCCTCCACTTT	CASSLLGGWSPLHF
TRBV6-6	TRBJ2-4	-	many	TGTGCCAGCAGTTACTCGAATGCGGGGATGGGGAACATTCAGTACTTC	CASSYSNAGMGNIQYF
TRBV7-6	TRBJ2-3	TRBD2	many	TGTGCCAGCAGCTTAGCCCTCAGACTAGCGGGAGTGTCAGATACGCAGTATTTT	CASSLALRLAGVSDTQYF
TRBV18	TRBJ2-7	TRBD1	few	TGTGCCAGCTCAGGACGACAGGGGCCTACCTACGAGCAGTACTTC	CASSGRQGPTYEQYF
TRBV5-6	TRBJ2-1	TRBD2	many	TGTGCCAGCCGATTTACGATCGGGACTAGCGGATCCTACAATGAGCAGTTCTTC	CASRFTIGTSGSYNEQFF